The rows below give T cell receptor beta chains drawn from one sample of a study of shared clonotypes between healthy human individuals. Repertoires were generated with immunoSEQ multiplex PCR, while TCRdb's copy carries only in-frame clones and drops some. The table records about 2.5 million clones, about nine tenths of them present only once. The sequenced sample was naive CD4+ T cells from PBMCs. The receptors shown here come from a man between 18 and 29 years old in good health. Some clones in this sample may be carry-over from other donors' samples. Each CDR3 is given with its conserved first and last residue. Each record gives: clone size, D gene, J gene, V gene, CDR3 DNA, CDR3 protein. The D gene is left open where the match is weak. Size values are once, few and many counts, or a class for expanded clones, and some rows have none.

. . TRBJ1-3 TRBV7-3 TGTGCCAGCAGCTCCGGGGGATCTGGAAACACCATATATTTT CASSSGGSGNTIYF
few . TRBJ2-5 TRBV5-1 TGCGCCAGCAGCTGGGACGGGAAGACCCAGTACTTC CASSWDGKTQYF
once TRBD1 TRBJ1-5 TRBV28 TGTGCCAGCAGGGGGACAGGGACGGGCGATCAGCCCCAGCATTTT CASRGTGTGDQPQHF
. . TRBJ2-1 TRBV5-5 TGTGCCAGCAGCTTGGGCTTAGCGGAGTACAATGAGCAGTTCTTC CASSLGLAEYNEQFF
. TRBD1 TRBJ2-5 TRBV7-3 TGTGCCAGCAGCCGTCCCGGGACAGAAGAGACCCAGTACTTC CASSRPGTEETQYF
. . TRBJ2-1 TRBV7-3 TGTGCCAGCAGCCCCCAGCCAAGCGCGAACTCCTACAATGAGCAGTTCTTC CASSPQPSANSYNEQFF
once . TRBJ2-5 TRBV5-1 TGCGCCAGCAGCTCGGTAGGCAGGGGTATTGAGACCCAGTACTTC CASSSVGRGIETQYF
. TRBD2 TRBJ2-6 TRBV7-3 TGTGCCAGCAGCCCAGGAACTCTAGCGGGAGGGCCTGGGGCCAACGTCCTGACTTTC CASSPGTLAGGPGANVLTF
. . TRBJ2-1 TRBV10-3 TGTGCCATCAGTGAGTCGGACGGGAGTTCCTACAATGAGCAGTTCTTC CAISESDGSSYNEQFF
. . TRBJ1-5 TRBV6-1 TGTGCCAGCAAGGGGGTTAATAGCAATCAGCCCCAGCATTTT CASKGVNSNQPQHF
. TRBD1 TRBJ2-7 TRBV4-3 TGCGCCAGCACCCAATTCGTAGGACAGGTGAAGATCTACGAGCAGTACTTC CASTQFVGQVKIYEQYF
. . TRBJ2-1 TRBV15 TGTGCCACCAGCAGAGATCCGGGCGTCGGGGAGCAGTTCTTC CATSRDPGVGEQFF
. . TRBJ2-5 TRBV11-3 TGTGCCAGCAGCTCTCAATCCGAGGGAGAGACCCAGTACTTC CASSSQSEGETQYF
. TRBD2 TRBJ2-7 TRBV9 TGTGCCAGCAGCGTAGCCGGGACTAGTCTTTACGAGCAGTACTTC CASSVAGTSLYEQYF
. . TRBJ2-3 TRBV10-3 TGTGCCATCAGCACCCAGGGTAGGCCTAGCACAGATACGCAGTATTTT CAISTQGRPSTDTQYF
. . TRBJ2-3 TRBV11-3 TGTGCCAGCAGCCCGGGAGAGGGAGAAGATACGCAGTATTTT CASSPGEGEDTQYF
. . TRBJ2-7 TRBV7-2 TGTGCCAGCAGCTTTGGCCTCTACGAGCAGTACTTC CASSFGLYEQYF